This TCR beta chain is drawn from a study of T cell responses to AZD1222 COVID-19 vaccine. Using immunoSEQ multiplex PCR, the repertoire was profiled, and TCRdb retains in-frame clones only, with some absent. Of tens of thousands of clones listed, 84% are singletons. The CDR3 has 15 residues. Germline CDR1 is SGHTA and CDR2 is FQGNSA. V was pared by 3 bases and J by 1 base, with 12 bases between. The sample in question was peripheral blood, obtained on day 0 of AZD1222 vaccination. V is TRBV7-2 and J is TRBJ1-1; D unresolved. The receptor was isolated from an adult in good health. The chain's CDR3 is CASSFGRVSNTEAFF. CDR3 coding DNA: TGTGCCAGCAGCTTCGGACGAGTGTCGAACACTGAAGCTTTCTTT.